This T cell receptor beta chain was identified in a study of T cell responses to AZD1222 COVID-19 vaccine. Measured with immunoSEQ multiplex PCR; TCRdb has only the in-frame clones, and not every one. The table records 100,000 to 130,000 clones, around nine tenths of them present only once. The study, taken as a whole, reports: Reports say nearly half of spike-specific TCRs go after unmutated variant regions. Of the AZD1222 recipients, only six were seropositive at baseline. Clonal diversity was possibly underestimated; the donors were predominantly white British and more often female.

Trimming took 2 bases from V and 0 from J, leaving 7 bases between them. This CDR3 has 14 amino acids. Germline V gene lookup returns CDR1 SGHRS and CDR2 YFSETQ. For this clone: Antigen: not known.

Here the sequenced sample was peripheral blood, taken on day 0 of AZD1222 vaccination. The chain uses TRBV5-1 and TRBJ2-3; no firm D call. The TCR originated in an adult in good health. CDR3 in amino acids: CASSLETSTDTQYF. As DNA, the CDR3 is TGCGCCAGCAGCTTAGAGACTAGCACAGATACGCAGTATTTT.